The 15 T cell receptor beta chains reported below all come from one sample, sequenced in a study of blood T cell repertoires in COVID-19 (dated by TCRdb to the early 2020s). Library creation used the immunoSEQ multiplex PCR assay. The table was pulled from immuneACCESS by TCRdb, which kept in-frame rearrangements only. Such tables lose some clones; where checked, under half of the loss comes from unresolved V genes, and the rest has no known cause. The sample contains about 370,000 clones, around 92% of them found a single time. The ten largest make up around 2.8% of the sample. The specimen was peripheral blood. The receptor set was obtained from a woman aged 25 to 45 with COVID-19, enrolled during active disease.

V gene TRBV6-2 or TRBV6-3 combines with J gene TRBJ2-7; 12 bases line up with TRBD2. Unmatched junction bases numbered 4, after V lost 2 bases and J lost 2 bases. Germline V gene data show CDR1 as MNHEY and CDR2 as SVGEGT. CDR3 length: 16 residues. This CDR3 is CASSYPTSGGPYEQYF. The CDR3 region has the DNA TGTGCCAGCAGTTACCCTACTAGCGGGGGGCCCTACGAGCAGTACTTC.

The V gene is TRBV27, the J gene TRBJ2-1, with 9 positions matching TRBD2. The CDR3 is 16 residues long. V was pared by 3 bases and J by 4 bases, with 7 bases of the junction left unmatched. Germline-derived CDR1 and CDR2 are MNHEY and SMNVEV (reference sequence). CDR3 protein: CASSLGGGVDYNEQFF. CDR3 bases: TGTGCCAGCAGTTTGGGCGGGGGGGTGGATTACAATGAGCAGTTCTTC.

The CDR3: CASSSWTGGLAAKNIQYF. In DNA form, the CDR3 reads TGTGCCAGCAGTTCATGGACGGGGGGGTTGGCGGCCAAAAACATTCAGTACTTC. The chain has TRBV28 and TRBJ2-4; 8 bases are shared with TRBD2. CDR1 and CDR2 (germline): MDHEN, SYDVKM. The trim removed 4 bases at V and 1 base at J, leaving 12 bases unmatched. CDR3 length: 18 residues.

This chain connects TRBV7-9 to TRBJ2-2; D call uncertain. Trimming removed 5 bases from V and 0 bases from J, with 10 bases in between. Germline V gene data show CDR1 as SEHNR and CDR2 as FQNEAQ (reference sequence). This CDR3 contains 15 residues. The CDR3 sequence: CASSRTVANTGELFF. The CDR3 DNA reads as TGTGCCAGCAGCCGCACGGTAGCGAACACCGGGGAGCTGTTTTTT.

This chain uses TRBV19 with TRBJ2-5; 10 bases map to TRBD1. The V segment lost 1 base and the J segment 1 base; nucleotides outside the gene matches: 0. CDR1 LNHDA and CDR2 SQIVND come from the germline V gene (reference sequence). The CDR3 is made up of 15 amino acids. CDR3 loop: CASSIGTGGQETQYF. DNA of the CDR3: TGTGCCAGTAGTATAGGGACAGGGGGCCAAGAGACCCAGTACTTC. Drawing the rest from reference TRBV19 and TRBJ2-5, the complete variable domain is DGGITQSPKYLFRKEGQNVTLSCEQNLNHDAMYWYRQDPGQGLRLIYYSQIVNDFQKGDIAEGYSVSREKKESFPLTVTSAQKNPTAFYLCASSIGTGGQETQYFGPGTRLLVL.

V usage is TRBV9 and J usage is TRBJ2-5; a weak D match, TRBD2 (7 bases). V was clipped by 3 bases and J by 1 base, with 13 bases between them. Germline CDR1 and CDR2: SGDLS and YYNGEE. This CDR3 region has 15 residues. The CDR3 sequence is CASSGGGAIQETQYF. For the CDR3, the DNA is TGTGCCAGCAGCGGGGGGGGCGCGATCCAAGAGACCCAGTACTTC. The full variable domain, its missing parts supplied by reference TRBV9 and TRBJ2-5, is DSGVTQTPKHLITATGQRVTLRCSPRSGDLSVYWYQQSLDQGLQFLIQYYNGEERAKGNILERFSAQQFPDLHSELNLSSLELGDSALYFCASSGGGAIQETQYFGPGTRLLVL.

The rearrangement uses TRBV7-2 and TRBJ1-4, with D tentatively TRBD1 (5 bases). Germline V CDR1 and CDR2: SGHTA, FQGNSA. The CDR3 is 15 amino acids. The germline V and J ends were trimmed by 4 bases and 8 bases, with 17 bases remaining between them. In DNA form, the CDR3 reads TGTGCCAGCAGCTCCTCGGCGCAGGGCCACGAAAAACTGTTTTTT. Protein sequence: CASSSSAQGHEKLFF.

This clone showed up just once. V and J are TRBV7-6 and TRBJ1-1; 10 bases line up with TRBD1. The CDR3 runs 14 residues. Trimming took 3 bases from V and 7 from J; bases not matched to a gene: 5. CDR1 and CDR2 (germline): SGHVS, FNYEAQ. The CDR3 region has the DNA TGTGCCAGCAGCTTGACAGGGGGCTGGAATGAAGCTTTCTTT. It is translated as CASSLTGGWNEAFF.

CDR3 region: CASSTPGQPNTEAFF. The CDR3 nucleotides read TGTGCCAGTAGTACACCGGGACAGCCAAACACTGAAGCTTTCTTT. The chain combines TRBV19 with TRBJ1-1, with 7 positions matching TRBD1. The germline V gene encodes CDR1 LNHDA and CDR2 SQIVND (reference sequence). This CDR3 is built from 15 residues. Trimming took 4 bases from V and 2 from J; bases not matched to a gene: 7.

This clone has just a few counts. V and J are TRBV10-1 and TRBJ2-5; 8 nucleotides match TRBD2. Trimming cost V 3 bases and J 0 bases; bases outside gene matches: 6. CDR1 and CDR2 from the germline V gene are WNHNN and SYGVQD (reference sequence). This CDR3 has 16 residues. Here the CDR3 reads CASSDPTSAYQETQYF. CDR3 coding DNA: TGCGCCAGCAGTGACCCGACTAGCGCCTACCAAGAGACCCAGTACTTC.

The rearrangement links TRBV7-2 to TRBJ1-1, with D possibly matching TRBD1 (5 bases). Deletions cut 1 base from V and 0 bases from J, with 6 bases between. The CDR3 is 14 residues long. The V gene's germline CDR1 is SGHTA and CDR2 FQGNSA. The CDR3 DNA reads TGTGCCAGCAGCTTAGGACAGTTGAACACTGAAGCTTTCTTT. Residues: CASSLGQLNTEAFF. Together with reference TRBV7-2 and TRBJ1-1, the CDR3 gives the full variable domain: GAGVSQSPSNKVTEKGKDVELRCDPISGHTALYWYRQSLGQGLEFLIYFQGNSAPDKSGLPSDRFSAERTGGSVSTLTIQRTQQEDSAVYLCASSLGQLNTEAFFGQGTRLTVV.

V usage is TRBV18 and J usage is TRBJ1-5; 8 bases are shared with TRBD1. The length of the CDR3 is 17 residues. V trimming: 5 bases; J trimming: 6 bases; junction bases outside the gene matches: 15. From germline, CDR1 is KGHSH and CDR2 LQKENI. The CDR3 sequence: CASSSLGQGATGQPQHF. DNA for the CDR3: TGTGCCAGCTCATCATTAGGACAGGGCGCAACTGGTCAGCCCCAGCATTTT.

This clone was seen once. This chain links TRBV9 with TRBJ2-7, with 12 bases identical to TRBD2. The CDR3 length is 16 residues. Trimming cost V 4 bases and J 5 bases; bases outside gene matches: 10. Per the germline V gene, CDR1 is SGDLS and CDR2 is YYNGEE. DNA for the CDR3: TGTGCCAGCAGCCTTAGGACTAGCGGGATAGCTGACGAGCAGTACGTC. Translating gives CASSLRTSGIADEQYV.

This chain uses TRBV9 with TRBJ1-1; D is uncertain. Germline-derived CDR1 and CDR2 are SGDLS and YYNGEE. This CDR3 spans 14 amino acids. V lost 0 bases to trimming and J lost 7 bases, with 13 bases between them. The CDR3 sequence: CASSVGLHSGEAFF. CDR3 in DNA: TGTGCCAGCAGCGTAGGTCTTCACTCCGGTGAAGCTTTCTTT.

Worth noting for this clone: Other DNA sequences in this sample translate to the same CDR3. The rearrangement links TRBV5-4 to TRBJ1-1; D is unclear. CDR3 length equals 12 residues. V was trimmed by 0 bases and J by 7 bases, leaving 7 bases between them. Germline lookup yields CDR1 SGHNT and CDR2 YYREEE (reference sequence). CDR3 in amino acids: CASSLDSGEAFF. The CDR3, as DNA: TGTGCCAGCAGCTTGGACTCAGGTGAAGCTTTCTTT.